These 17 T cell receptor beta chains originate from one sample sequenced in a study of blood T cells in healthy people across ages. Next came a second PCR, run for about 6 to 12 cycles, which used a sample-barcoded 5' primer along with a J-beta primer mix. TCRdb processed the 5' RACE reads anew with MiXCR; each CDR3 protein has one entry. The data contain about 680,000 distinct CDR3 sequences, roughly 50% of them seen just once; the ten biggest clones take up roughly a third. Sequenced input: blood. The receptors originated from an older woman in good health.

The J gene is TRBJ1-4, the V gene TRBV5-1, with D perhaps TRBD1 (5 bases). Trimming took off 4 bases at V and 7 bases at J, with 20 bases between the two ends. The V gene's germline CDR1 is SGHRS and CDR2 YFSETQ. The CDR3 spans 16 residues. CDR3 in DNA: TGCGCCAGCAGCGCCCGGGACTTAAGATTCGGTGAAAAACTGTTTTTT. This translates into CASSARDLRFGEKLFF.

The chain employs TRBV5-1 and TRBJ2-1; TRBD2 matches 10 bases. Trimming took 1 base from V and 6 from J; bases not matched to a gene: 7. This CDR3 is built from 16 residues. Germline V lookup: CDR1 SGHRS, CDR2 YFSETQ. The DNA of the CDR3 is TGCGCCAGCAGCTTGTATCTCTCTAGCGGGAGCAATGAGCAGTTCTTC. Protein product: CASSLYLSSGSNEQFF. The full variable domain, with the rest looked up from reference TRBV5-1 and TRBJ2-1, is KAGVTQTPRYLIKTRGQQVTLSCSPISGHRSVSWYQQTPGQGLQFLFEYFSETQRNKGNFPGRFSGRQFSNSRSEMNVSTLELGDSALYLCASSLYLSSGSNEQFFGPGTRLTVL.

Comments on this clonotype: A read error may explain this, as a much larger clone is one base away. The V gene is TRBV29-1, the J gene TRBJ2-4; 9 bases fit TRBD1. The CDR3 extends over 16 amino acids. V was clipped by 4 bases and J by 13 bases; unmatched bases: 20. Per the germline V gene, CDR1 is SQVTM and CDR2 is ANQGSEA. The DNA for the CDR3 is TGCAGCGTTGTAGCCGCGCCGGGACAGGGACATCAGGAGCAGTACTTC. Amino acid sequence: CSVVAAPGQGHQEQYF.

This clonotype was detected only a few times. The chain joins TRBV20-1 to TRBJ2-7; TRBD1 might be the D (7 bases). Germline V CDR1 and CDR2: DFQATT, SNEGSKA (reference sequence). V shed 2 bases and J shed 3 bases, with 17 bases lying between them. The length of the CDR3 is 15 residues. The CDR3 region has the DNA TGCAGTGCTAGACTCTTCGGCAGGGGGGACTACGAGCAGTACTTC. It translates to CSARLFGRGDYEQYF.

This chain joins TRBV4-2 and TRBJ1-3; 9 bases fit TRBD1. With V trimmed by 4 bases and J by 4 bases, 8 bases remained unmatched. Germline V gives CDR1 LGHNA, CDR2 YNFKEQ. This CDR3 region has 16 residues. The CDR3 region has the DNA TGTGCCAGCAGCCTCGCCGTAGGACAGGGGGGAAACACCATATATTTT. Residues: CASSLAVGQGGNTIYF.

This clonotype was found many times. The chain combines TRBV7-3 with TRBJ2-1, with 8 bases matching TRBD2. The CDR3 has 14 amino acids. Germline V gives CDR1 SGHTA, CDR2 FQGTGA. Trimming cost V 5 bases and J 9 bases; bases outside gene matches: 9. The CDR3 coding sequence is TGTGCCAGCAGCCCCGGGACTAGAGGAGGTGAGCAGTTCTTC. It yields the protein CASSPGTRGGEQFF.

The chain carries TRBV14 and TRBJ2-7; 9 bases align to TRBD2. Germline V CDR1 and CDR2: SGHDN, FVKESK. The ends lost 1 base at V and 7 bases at J; junction bases unmatched: 14. CDR3 length equals 17 residues. Here the CDR3 DNA reads TGTGCCAGCAGCCAAGTGCGGGGGGGAAGGCATACCAATGAGCAGTACTTC. Protein: CASSQVRGGRHTNEQYF.

CDR3 in DNA: TGCAGTGCGGGGACAGGGGCCCTCCAGGGTGGCTACACCTTC. This codes for CSAGTGALQGGYTF. The chain joins TRBV20-1 to TRBJ1-2; 10 bases are shared with TRBD1. The CDR3 spans 14 residues. The V and J ends lost 6 bases and 7 bases, in that order; junction bases with no gene match: 11. CDR1 and CDR2 (germline): DFQATT, SNEGSKA (reference sequence).

The chain recombines TRBV6-5 with TRBJ2-1; the match to TRBD2 covers 9 bases. The V gene end was trimmed by 2 bases and the J gene end by 6 bases; junction bases not matched to a gene: 8. Germline CDR1 and CDR2: MNHEY and SVGAGI. This CDR3 contains 16 residues. CDR3 nucleotide sequence: TGTGCCAGCAGTTACACCGGGACTAGCAACGCCAATGAGCAGTTCTTC. Translation: CASSYTGTSNANEQFF.

The J gene is TRBJ2-1, the V gene TRBV5-6; 8 positions match TRBD2. Germline V gene lookup returns CDR1 SGHDT and CDR2 YYEEEE. Trimming removed 4 bases from V and 10 bases from J; junction bases left unmatched: 16. The CDR3 extends over 16 amino acids. CDR3 bases: TGTGCCAGCAGCCCCTCCAGGACTAGCAGTGGTGTCGAGCAGTTCTTC. This translates into CASSPSRTSSGVEQFF.

The chain recombines TRBV12-3 or TRBV12-4 with TRBJ2-4; 11 positions match TRBD1. The CDR3 is 13 amino acids. The J segment lost 9 bases and the V segment lost 7 bases, leaving 5 bases of the junction unmatched. The CDR3 spells CASTQGQGVIQYF. The CDR3 nucleotides read TGTGCCAGCACCCAGGGACAGGGGGTCATTCAGTACTTC.

In its sample, this clonotype was seen a few times. This rearrangement joins TRBV20-1 to TRBJ2-1; 7 nucleotides line up with TRBD2. The CDR3 has 12 amino acids. V shed 5 bases, J shed 4 bases, and the junction held 2 bases outside the gene matches. From germline, CDR1 is DFQATT and CDR2 SNEGSKA (reference sequence). The CDR3 is CSAPSGYNEQFF. The CDR3 region has the DNA TGCAGTGCTCCTAGCGGATACAATGAGCAGTTCTTC.

V gene TRBV9 combines with J gene TRBJ2-1; 15 bases are shared with TRBD2. The V gene's germline CDR1 is SGDLS and CDR2 YYNGEE. The V and J ends lost 4 bases and 2 bases, in that order; junction bases with no gene match: 4. The CDR3 runs to 17 residues. CDR3 sequence (DNA): TGTGCCAGCAGCTCCGGGACTAGCGGGAGGACCTACAATGAGCAGTTCTTC. This sequence encodes CASSSGTSGRTYNEQFF.

The V gene is TRBV11-2, the J gene TRBJ2-7; 8 bases map to TRBD2. Germline assignment: CDR1 SGHAT and CDR2 FQNNGV. This CDR3 spans 16 amino acids. Trimming at V came to 5 bases and at J to 2 bases, leaving 11 bases not matched to a gene. The CDR3 DNA reads TGTGCCAGCAGCCCAACGGGGGTAGCGGGGACCTACGAGCAGTACTTC. Residues: CASSPTGVAGTYEQYF.

This clonotype was observed a handful of times. This chain uses TRBV3-1 with TRBJ2-1; tentative D call: TRBD2 (5 bases). The CDR3 has 14 amino acids. The germline CDR1 and CDR2 sequences are LGHDT and YNNKEL (reference sequence). Trimming cost V 4 bases and J 4 bases, with 11 bases left between them. The CDR3 loop is CASSLDWKYNEQFF. As DNA, the CDR3 is TGTGCCAGCAGCCTGGACTGGAAATACAATGAGCAGTTCTTC.

This clonotype was seen many times. This chain links TRBV19 with TRBJ1-1; the D gene is possibly TRBD1 (5 bases). The CDR3 totals 13 residues. V lost 5 bases to trimming and J lost 1 base, with 8 bases between them. The germline V gene has CDR1 LNHDA and CDR2 SQIVND (reference sequence). The CDR3 bases are TGTGCCAGTAGTTTCGGGACGAACACTGAAGCTTTCTTT. Amino acids: CASSFGTNTEAFF.

The CDR3 coding sequence is TGTGCCAGCAGAGACAGGGGTACCGGGGAGCTGTTTTTT. Translating it yields CASRDRGTGELFF. The V call is TRBV6-6, the J call TRBJ2-2; the match to TRBD1 covers 8 bases. The germline gives CDR1 MNHNY, CDR2 SVGAGI (reference sequence). There are 13 residues in the CDR3. V lost 6 bases, J lost 5 bases, and 2 bases stayed unmatched.